This TCR beta chain was identified during a study of PD-1 blockade in classical Hodgkin lymphoma. The study's findings and limits: Patients who responded completely had about the same baseline diversity as newly diagnosed patients.

Measured with immunoSEQ multiplex PCR; TCRdb has only the in-frame clones, and not every one. This table holds some 62,000 clones, roughly 88% found once. No patient escaped relapse after autologous stem cell transplantation, and brentuximab vedotin exposure varied. CDR1 is KGHSH and CDR2 is LQKENI in the germline V gene. The CDR3 spans 15 residues. V lost 3 bases to trimming and J lost 6 bases; unmatched junction nucleotides: 10. A word on this clone: Its antigen is undetermined.

This clonotype was sampled from a human donor with classical Hodgkin lymphoma. Here the sequenced sample was peripheral blood mononuclear cells (PBMCs), taken at baseline. J is TRBJ1-2 and V is TRBV18, with 7 bases aligning to TRBD1. The CDR3 nucleotides are TGTGCCAGCTCACCCCTATCGCAGGGGGAAAATGGCTACACCTTC. It is translated as CASSPLSQGENGYTF.